Below, 26 T cell receptor beta chains from the same sample are listed, as sequenced in a study of response to subunit inactivated influenza vaccine. From the RT-PCR reads, TCRdb called clonotypes with MiXCR, one entry per CDR3 protein. The sample has about 540,000 distinct CDR3 sequences; under 25% are singletons. These same data were also listed under a study on T cells expressing NK-cell markers. From that study: TCR beta cDNA was generated via 5'RACE template switching incorporating UMIs.

Specimen: CD4+ T cells sorted from PBMCs, collected roughly 13 days after vaccination. The source is a man in his fifties or sixties who received an inactivated influenza vaccine.

V gene TRBV5-1 combines with J gene TRBJ2-5; D ambiguous. V was pared by 4 bases and J by 0 bases, with 16 bases between. Looked up from germline, CDR1 is SGHRS and CDR2 is YFSETQ. The CDR3 totals 16 residues. DNA of the CDR3: TGCGCCAGCAGCCCTGGAGAGCTAATGTACCAAGAGACCCAGTACTTC. Its translation is CASSPGELMYQETQYF.

In its sample, this clonotype was seen a few times. V is TRBV20-1 and J is TRBJ1-5; D is undetermined. The CDR3 sequence is 11 residues long. Per germline, CDR1 DFQATT and CDR2 SNEGSKA (reference sequence). Trimming cost V 5 bases and J 7 bases, with 9 bases left between them. The CDR3 region is CSAGASQPQHF. In DNA form, the CDR3 reads TGCAGTGCTGGCGCCAGCCAGCCCCAGCATTTT.

CDR3 region: CASSLAGQGEDIQYF. CDR3 nucleotides: TGCGCCAGCAGCTTGGCCGGGCAGGGGGAGGACATTCAGTACTTC. This rearrangement joins TRBV5-1 to TRBJ2-4, with D perhaps TRBD1 (7 bases). From germline, CDR1 is SGHRS and CDR2 YFSETQ. Trimming took off 0 bases at V and 8 bases at J, with 15 bases between the two ends. The CDR3 sequence is 15 residues long.

The V call is TRBV5-1, the J call TRBJ1-5, with D possibly TRBD1 on 5 matching bases. The CDR3 consists of 15 residues. The germline CDR1 and CDR2 sequences are SGHRS and YFSETQ. V was trimmed by 1 base and J by 6 bases, leaving 14 bases between them. In DNA, the CDR3 is TGCGCCAGCAGCTTGAGTGGGGGGGTTCTTCAGCCCCAGCATTTT. It is translated as CASSLSGGVLQPQHF.

The chain recombines TRBV4-1 with TRBJ2-1; D gene uncertain. Germline V CDR1 and CDR2: MGHRA, YSYEKL. The length of the CDR3 is 13 residues. Trimming left V 8 bases short and J 5 bases short, with 13 bases between. CDR3: CASHGNFNNEQFF. CDR3 sequence (DNA): TGCGCCAGCCATGGGAACTTTAACAATGAGCAGTTCTTC.

A few counts support this clonotype. The gene calls are TRBV7-2 and TRBJ2-1; 7 bases fit TRBD1. Looked up from germline, CDR1 is SGHTA and CDR2 is FQGNSA. This CDR3 region has 16 residues. J lost 3 bases, V lost 3 bases, and 8 bases had no gene match. The DNA for the CDR3 is TGTGCCAGCAGCTTTCAGGGGGTAGGTCGCTACAATGAGCAGTTCTTC. Its protein is CASSFQGVGRYNEQFF.

This clonotype has a handful of counts. The J gene is TRBJ2-5, the V gene TRBV19; TRBD1 matches 9 bases. V was pared by 7 bases and J by 5 bases, with 8 bases of the junction left unmatched. Germline-derived CDR1 and CDR2 are LNHDA and SQIVND (reference sequence). The CDR3 totals 14 residues. The CDR3 sequence is CASMGDRVTETQYF. In nucleotides, the CDR3 is TGTGCCAGTATGGGGGACAGGGTAACGGAGACCCAGTACTTC. The whole variable domain, filled in from reference TRBV19 and TRBJ2-5, reads DGGITQSPKYLFRKEGQNVTLSCEQNLNHDAMYWYRQDPGQGLRLIYYSQIVNDFQKGDIAEGYSVSREKKESFPLTVTSAQKNPTAFYLCASMGDRVTETQYFGPGTRLLVL.

This clonotype was recorded a few times. This rearrangement joins TRBV9 to TRBJ2-5, with D possibly being TRBD1 (5 bases). CDR3 length: 14 residues. Germline V gene lookup returns CDR1 SGDLS and CDR2 YYNGEE. V was clipped by 0 bases and J by 4 bases, with 10 bases between them. The CDR3 loop is CASSVAGYGETQYF. The CDR3 DNA is TGTGCCAGCAGCGTAGCAGGGTACGGAGAGACCCAGTACTTC.

The DNA of the CDR3 is TGTGCCACCGGAAGCGGGAAACTTGTCTCTAGCACAGATACGCAGTATTTT. It translates to CATGSGKLVSSTDTQYF. The chain couples TRBV19 to TRBJ2-3, with 7 bases identical to TRBD2. The CDR3 extends over 17 amino acids. V shed 10 bases and J 0 bases; nucleotides not matched to a gene: 16. Germline assignment: CDR1 LNHDA and CDR2 SQIVND (reference sequence). Full variable domain (rest looked up from reference TRBV19 and TRBJ2-3): DGGITQSPKYLFRKEGQNVTLSCEQNLNHDAMYWYRQDPGQGLRLIYYSQIVNDFQKGDIAEGYSVSREKKESFPLTVTSAQKNPTAFYLCATGSGKLVSSTDTQYFGPGTRLTVL.

This chain uses TRBV5-5 with TRBJ1-5; D may be TRBD1 (5 bases). The germline CDR1 and CDR2 sequences are SGHKS and YYEKEE (reference sequence). Trimming left V 7 bases short and J 0 bases short, with 11 bases between. The CDR3 runs 14 residues. CDR3 DNA sequence: TGTGCCAGCGGAGCAGGGTATAGCAATCAGCCCCAGCATTTT. Protein sequence: CASGAGYSNQPQHF.

A few counts support this clonotype. The genes are TRBV30 and TRBJ1-3, with 7 bases lining up with TRBD1. Germline-derived CDR1 and CDR2 are GTSNPN and SVGIG (reference sequence). The trim removed 0 bases at V and 2 bases at J, leaving 4 bases unmatched. The CDR3 is 15 residues long. The CDR3 loop reads CAWSVLGQTGNTIYF. In DNA form, the CDR3 reads TGTGCCTGGAGTGTATTGGGACAGACTGGAAACACCATATATTTT. Combining the CDR3 with reference TRBV30 and TRBJ1-3 gives the whole variable domain SQTIHQWPATLVQPVGSPLSLECTVEGTSNPNLYWYRQAAGRGLQLLFYSVGIGQISSEVPQNLSASRPQDRQFILSSKKLLLSDSGFYLCAWSVLGQTGNTIYFGEGSWLTVV.

This clonotype occurred a few times. Lacking the conserved final phenylalanine or tryptophan, this CDR3 likely reflects a read error. The DNA is omitted, as the CDR3 cannot be located on it reliably, and the CDR3 follows TCRdb's listing. The chain has TRBV5-1 and TRBJ1-1; the table gives TRBD1 as D, unverified against the DNA. The CDR3 is 10 amino acids long, termini counted. Germline V gives CDR1 SGHRS, CDR2 YFSETQ. The CDR3 here is CASSPFDRAG.

In its sample, this clonotype was seen a few times. The rearrangement joins TRBV2 to TRBJ2-3; possible D gene TRBD2, 6 bases. The germline V gene has CDR1 SNHLY and CDR2 FYNNEI. The CDR3 extends over 14 amino acids. The germline V and J ends were trimmed by 3 bases and 3 bases, with 10 bases remaining between them. CDR3 region: CASSDLRGTDTQYF. DNA for the CDR3: TGTGCCAGCAGTGACTTACGGGGGACAGATACGCAGTATTTT.

The chain joins TRBV28 to TRBJ2-7, with unresolved D. Looked up from germline, CDR1 is MDHEN and CDR2 is SYDVKM. This CDR3 has 13 amino acids. Trimming removed 2 bases at V and 5 bases at J, with 10 bases between. The CDR3: CASSLGSLDEQYF. The CDR3 bases are TGTGCCAGCAGTTTAGGTTCGTTGGACGAGCAGTACTTC.

V and J are TRBV20-1 and TRBJ1-4; unclear D gene. The germline V gene has CDR1 DFQATT and CDR2 SNEGSKA (reference sequence). Trimming cost V 1 base and J 7 bases, with 10 bases left between them. This CDR3 comprises 13 residues. The CDR3 spells CSARVVDGEKLFF. In DNA, the CDR3 is TGCAGTGCTAGAGTGGTGGATGGTGAAAAACTGTTTTTT.

This rearrangement joins TRBV6-5 to TRBJ1-3; unclear D gene. CDR1 is MNHEY and CDR2 is SVGAGI in the germline V gene. V lost 4 bases, J lost 0 bases, and 19 bases lay in between. The CDR3 spans 18 residues. CDR3 residues: CASSFSPSGVRSGNTIYF. The CDR3, as DNA: TGTGCCAGCAGTTTCTCTCCGAGCGGGGTCCGCTCTGGAAACACCATATATTTT.

J is TRBJ2-3 and V is TRBV11-3; D gene ambiguous. The V and J ends lost 0 bases and 2 bases respectively, with 3 bases between them. Per the germline V gene, CDR1 is SGHNT and CDR2 is YENEEA. The CDR3 totals 13 residues. CDR3 region: CASSLDHTDTQYF. CDR3 DNA: TGTGCCAGCAGCTTAGACCACACAGATACGCAGTATTTT.

This clonotype was seen a few times. The genes are TRBV10-3 and TRBJ2-7; 7 positions agree with TRBD1. The CDR3 length is 14 residues. The germline CDR1 and CDR2 sequences are ENHRY and SYGVKD. J gave up 6 bases and V 3 bases, and 8 bases lay outside the gene matches. CDR3 coding DNA: TGTGCCATCAGTGATTGGTCAGGGGGTCGCGAGCAGTACTTC. It translates to CAISDWSGGREQYF.

J is TRBJ1-2 and V is TRBV15, with D maybe TRBD1 (5 bases). In germline, CDR1 is LNHNV, CDR2 YYDKDF (reference sequence). V was pared by 4 bases and J by 0 bases, with 12 bases between. The CDR3 spans 15 residues. This CDR3 is CATSKRQNPNYGYTF. The CDR3 DNA follows: TGTGCCACCAGCAAGAGACAGAACCCTAACTATGGCTACACCTTC.

This clonotype turned up a few times. This chain uses TRBV2 with TRBJ2-5, with TRBD1 identical over 7 bases. J was trimmed by 5 bases and V by 6 bases; bases with no gene match: 9. This CDR3 has 14 residues. Germline values: CDR1 SNHLY, CDR2 FYNNEI. The CDR3 DNA is TGTGCCAGCAGGCTGGGGACAGCCCCCGAGACCCAGTACTTC. Translated, it gives CASRLGTAPETQYF.

The chain is built from TRBV18 and TRBJ2-1; 10 nucleotides align to TRBD2. CDR1 and CDR2 (germline): KGHSH, LQKENI. The CDR3 totals 16 residues. With V trimmed by 6 bases and J by 7 bases, 12 bases remained unmatched. The CDR3 sequence: CASSHGTSVSRNEQFF. CDR3 DNA: TGTGCCAGCTCCCATGGGACTAGCGTGAGTAGGAATGAGCAGTTCTTC.

This clonotype turned up a few times. The V gene is TRBV20-1, the J gene TRBJ2-7; D is undetermined. V gave up 1 base and J gave up 4 bases, with 14 bases separating them. The CDR3 has 14 amino acids. From germline, CDR1 is DFQATT and CDR2 SNEGSKA (reference sequence). DNA of the CDR3: TGCAGTGCTAGAGCGCCCTCGGTGGGGTACGAGCAGTACTTC. The encoded protein is CSARAPSVGYEQYF.

V usage is TRBV29-1 and J usage is TRBJ2-1; 10 nucleotides align to TRBD2. Trimming cost V 0 bases and J 3 bases; bases outside gene matches: 11. In germline, CDR1 is SQVTM, CDR2 ANQGSEA. This CDR3 has 18 residues. CDR3 sequence reads: CSVEESIRTSGNYNEQFF. In DNA, the CDR3 is TGCAGCGTTGAAGAGAGCATTCGAACTAGCGGGAACTACAATGAGCAGTTCTTC.

This chain joins TRBV7-2 and TRBJ2-1, with D perhaps given as TRBD1 or TRBD2 (6 bases each). The V gene lost 4 bases and the J gene lost 7 bases, with 14 bases spanning the gap. Germline loops: CDR1 SGHTA, CDR2 FQGNSA. This CDR3 comprises 14 residues. CDR3 in DNA: TGTGCCAGCAGCTCCTTGGGGGGCCGAAATGAGCAGTTCTTC. Its translation is CASSSLGGRNEQFF. The full variable domain, completed using reference TRBV7-2 and TRBJ2-1, is GAGVSQSPSNKVTEKGKDVELRCDPISGHTALYWYRQSLGQGLEFLIYFQGNSAPDKSGLPSDRFSAERTGGSVSTLTIQRTQQEDSAVYLCASSSLGGRNEQFFGPGTRLTVL.

This chain connects TRBV5-1 to TRBJ2-7; TRBD1 is a possible D gene (5 bases). The CDR3 totals 13 residues. V lost 3 bases and J lost 8, with 15 bases in between. Germline V gene data show CDR1 as SGHRS and CDR2 as YFSETQ. The CDR3 reads CASSYVGAEQQYF. DNA of the CDR3: TGCGCCAGCAGCTATGTAGGGGCAGAGCAGCAGTACTTC.

The chain carries TRBV21-1 and TRBJ2-1; TRBD2, the table's D call, was not compared with the DNA. TRBV21-1 counts as a pseudogene. This CDR3 is 17 amino acids long. Here the CDR3 reads CARELGAGGCFYNEQFF. The CDR3 DNA sequence: TGTGCCAGGGAACTTGGGGCGGGAGGGTGCTTCTACAATGAGCAGTTCTTC.